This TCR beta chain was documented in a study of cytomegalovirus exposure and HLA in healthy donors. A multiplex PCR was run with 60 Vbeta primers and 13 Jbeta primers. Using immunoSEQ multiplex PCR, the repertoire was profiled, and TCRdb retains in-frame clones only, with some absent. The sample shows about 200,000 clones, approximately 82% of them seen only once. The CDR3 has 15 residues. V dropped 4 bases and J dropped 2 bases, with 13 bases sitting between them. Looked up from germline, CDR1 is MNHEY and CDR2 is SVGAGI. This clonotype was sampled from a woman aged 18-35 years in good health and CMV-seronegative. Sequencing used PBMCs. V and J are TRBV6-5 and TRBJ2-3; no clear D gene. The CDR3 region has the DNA TGTGCCAGCAGTTTAGCCTCCTCGTTCACAGATACGCAGTATTTT. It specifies CASSLASSFTDTQYF.